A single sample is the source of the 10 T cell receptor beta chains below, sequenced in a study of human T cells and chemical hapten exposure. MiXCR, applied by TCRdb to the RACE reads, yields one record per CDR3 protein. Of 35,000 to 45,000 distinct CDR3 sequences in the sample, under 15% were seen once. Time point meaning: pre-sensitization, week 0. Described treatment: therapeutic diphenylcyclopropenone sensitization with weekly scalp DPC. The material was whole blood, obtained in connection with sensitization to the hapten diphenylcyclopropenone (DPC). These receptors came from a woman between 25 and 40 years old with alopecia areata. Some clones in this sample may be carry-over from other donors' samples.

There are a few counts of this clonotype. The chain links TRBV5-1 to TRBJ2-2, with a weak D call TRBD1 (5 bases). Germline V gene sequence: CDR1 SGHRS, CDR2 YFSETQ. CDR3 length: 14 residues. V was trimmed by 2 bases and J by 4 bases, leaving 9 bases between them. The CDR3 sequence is CASSFGHATGELFF. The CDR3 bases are TGCGCCAGCAGCTTCGGACACGCCACCGGGGAGCTGTTTTTT.

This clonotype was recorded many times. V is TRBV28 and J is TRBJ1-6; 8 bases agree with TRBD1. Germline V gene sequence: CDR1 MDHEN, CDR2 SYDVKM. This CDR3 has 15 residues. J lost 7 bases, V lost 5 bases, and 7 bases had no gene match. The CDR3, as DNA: TGTGCCAGCAGTACCGCGACAGGGGAAAATTCACCCCTCCACTTT. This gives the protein CASSTATGENSPLHF.

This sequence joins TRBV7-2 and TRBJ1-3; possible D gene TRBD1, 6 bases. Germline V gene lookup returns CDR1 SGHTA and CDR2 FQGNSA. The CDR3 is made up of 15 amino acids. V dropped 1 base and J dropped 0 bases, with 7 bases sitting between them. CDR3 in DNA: TGTGCCAGCAGCTTAGACAGGGTCTCTGGAAACACCATATATTTT. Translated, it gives CASSLDRVSGNTIYF.

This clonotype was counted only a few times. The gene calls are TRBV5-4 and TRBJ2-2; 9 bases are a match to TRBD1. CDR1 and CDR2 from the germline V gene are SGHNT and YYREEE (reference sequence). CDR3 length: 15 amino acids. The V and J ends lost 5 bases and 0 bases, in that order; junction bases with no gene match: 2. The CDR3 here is CASRRTGANTGELFF. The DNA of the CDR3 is TGTGCCAGCAGGCGGACAGGGGCGAACACCGGGGAGCTGTTTTTT.

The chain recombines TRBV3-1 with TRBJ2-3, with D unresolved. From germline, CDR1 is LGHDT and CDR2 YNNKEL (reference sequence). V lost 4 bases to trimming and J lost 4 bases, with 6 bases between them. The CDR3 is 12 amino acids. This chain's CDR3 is CASSLRSDTQYF. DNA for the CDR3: TGTGCCAGCAGCCTGCGGTCAGATACGCAGTATTTT.

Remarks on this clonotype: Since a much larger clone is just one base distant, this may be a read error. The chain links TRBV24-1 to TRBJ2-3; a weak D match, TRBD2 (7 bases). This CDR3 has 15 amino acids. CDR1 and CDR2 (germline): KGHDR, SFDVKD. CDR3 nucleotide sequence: TGTGCCACCAGTGCCAGGGGACTATCCACAGATACGCGGTATTTT. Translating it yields CATSARGLSTDTRYF.

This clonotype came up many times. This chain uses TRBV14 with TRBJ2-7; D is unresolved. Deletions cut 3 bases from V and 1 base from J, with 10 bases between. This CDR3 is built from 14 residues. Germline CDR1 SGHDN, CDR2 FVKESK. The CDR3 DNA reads TGTGCCAGCAGCCAGTTACGACGGTCCTACGAGCAGTACTTC. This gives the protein CASSQLRRSYEQYF.

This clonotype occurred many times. The CDR3 bases are TGCGCCAGCAGCCAAGGTTGGACGTATTCCTACGAGCAGTACTTC. Residues: CASSQGWTYSYEQYF. The V and J genes are TRBV4-3 and TRBJ2-7; D gene ambiguous. The CDR3 runs 15 residues. Germline CDR1 is LGHNA and CDR2 is YSLEER. Trimming pared 1 base from V and 1 base from J, leaving 11 bases between.

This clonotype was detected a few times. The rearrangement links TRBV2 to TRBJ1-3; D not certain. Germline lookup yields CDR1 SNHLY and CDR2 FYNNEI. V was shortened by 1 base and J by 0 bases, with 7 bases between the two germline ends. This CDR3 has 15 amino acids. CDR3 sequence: CASSEVRTSGNTIYF. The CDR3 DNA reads TGTGCCAGCAGTGAAGTTCGGACCTCTGGAAACACCATATATTTT.

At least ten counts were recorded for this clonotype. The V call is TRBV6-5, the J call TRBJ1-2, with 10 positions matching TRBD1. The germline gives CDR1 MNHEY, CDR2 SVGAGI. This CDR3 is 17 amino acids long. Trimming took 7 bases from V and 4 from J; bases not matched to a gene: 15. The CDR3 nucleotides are TGTGCCAGCATCCTTCTAGGGACAGGGGATTATGTCTATGGCTACACCTTC. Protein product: CASILLGTGDYVYGYTF.